A single sample gave rise to the 22 T cell receptor beta chains below, sequenced in a study of T cell changes during pregnancy in multiple sclerosis. The data were produced by immunoSEQ multiplex PCR, yet TCRdb's version contains in-frame clones alone and is incomplete. Of tens of thousands of clones in the sample, around nine tenths were seen once. Sequenced: peripheral blood from another person, used as feeder cells. Receptor source: a human donor whose cells served as feeder cells for cultures in a pregnancy study.

This clone was counted once. This rearrangement joins TRBV28 to TRBJ1-6; 7 bases are shared with TRBD1. There are 15 residues in the CDR3. V shed 5 bases and J 7 bases; nucleotides not matched to a gene: 8. Germline V lookup: CDR1 MDHEN, CDR2 SYDVKM. CDR3 nucleotide sequence: TGTGCCAGCAGTCCGGGGACAGCTCAGAATTCACCCCTCCACTTT. It is translated as CASSPGTAQNSPLHF. The variable domain in full, completed from reference TRBV28 and TRBJ1-6, reads DVKVTQSSRYLVKRTGEKVFLECVQDMDHENMFWYRQDPGLGLRLIYFSYDVKMKEKGDIPEGYSVSREKKERFSLILESASTNQTSMYLCASSPGTAQNSPLHFGNGTRLTVT.

This chain links TRBV5-4 with TRBJ2-1, with D possibly being TRBD1 (5 bases). The germline V gene encodes CDR1 SGHNT and CDR2 YYREEE (reference sequence). The CDR3 loop spans 12 amino acids. Deletions cut 2 bases from V and 6 bases from J, with 6 bases between. The DNA of the CDR3 is TGTGCCAGCAGCTTCACAGGCAATGAGCAGTTCTTC. Protein product: CASSFTGNEQFF.

The chain carries TRBV7-8 and TRBJ1-6; the D is unclear. The germline V gene has CDR1 SGHVS and CDR2 FQNEAQ. The CDR3 has 17 residues. Trimming shortened V by 3 bases and J by 8 bases, and 20 bases separated the two germline ends. The CDR3 loop reads CASSFLSRALGDSPLHF. Here the CDR3 DNA reads TGTGCCAGCAGCTTCCTTTCTCGGGCTTTGGGCGATTCACCCCTCCACTTT.

This clone has a handful of counts. The chain employs TRBV7-2 and TRBJ2-7; the D is unclear. This CDR3 spans 12 amino acids. CDR1 and CDR2 (germline): SGHTA, FQGNSA. V was trimmed by 6 bases and J by 5 bases, leaving 11 bases between them. CDR3: CASSSTTDEQYF. The CDR3 bases are TGTGCCAGCAGTTCCACCACGGACGAGCAGTACTTC.

The chain carries TRBV30 and TRBJ2-2; D gene ambiguous. CDR1 is GTSNPN, CDR2 SVGIG, per germline (reference sequence). CDR3 length equals 12 residues. Trimming left V 2 bases short and J 1 base short, with 2 bases between. CDR3 sequence (DNA): TGTGCCTGGAGTAGGAACACCGGGGAGCTGTTTTTT. Protein product: CAWSRNTGELFF.

This clone occurred a few times. This chain joins TRBV7-2 and TRBJ1-2; D is unclear. CDR3 size: 13 residues. Germline values: CDR1 SGHTA, CDR2 FQGNSA. Trimming took 5 bases from V and 6 from J, leaving 13 bases between them. The CDR3 sequence is CASSRRGINGYTF. The CDR3 DNA sequence: TGTGCCAGCAGCCGGAGAGGGATCAATGGCTACACCTTC.

The V call is TRBV6-6, the J call TRBJ2-7, with D unclear. Deletions cut 6 bases from V and 5 bases from J, with 23 bases between. Germline assignment: CDR1 MNHNY and CDR2 SVGAGI (reference sequence). CDR3 length: 16 amino acids. The CDR3 region is CASRTSYGGIDNEQYF. For the CDR3, the DNA is TGTGCCAGCAGAACATCTTATGGTGGGATCGATAACGAGCAGTACTTC.

J is TRBJ2-7 and V is TRBV4-1, with 8 bases fitting TRBD2. This CDR3 comprises 14 residues. CDR1 is MGHRA and CDR2 is YSYEKL in the germline V gene. The V segment lost 4 bases and the J segment 3 bases; nucleotides outside the gene matches: 5. The CDR3 DNA reads TGCGCCAGCAGCCCCCAGCGGGAGCTCTACGAGCAGTACTTC. Amino acid sequence: CASSPQRELYEQYF.

The chain carries TRBV9 and TRBJ2-7; no clear D gene. The CDR3 length is 13 residues. V lost 4 bases, J lost 3 bases, and 11 bases lay in between. Germline lookup yields CDR1 SGDLS and CDR2 YYNGEE. CDR3 protein: CASSTGDGYEQYF. CDR3 sequence (DNA): TGTGCCAGCAGCACCGGAGACGGCTACGAGCAGTACTTC.

This clone was detected only a few times. The chain couples TRBV10-2 to TRBJ1-1, with D perhaps TRBD1 (6 bases). There are 13 residues in the CDR3. Between the trimmed V and J ends, which lost 6 bases and 3 bases, there was a span of 11 bases. Germline V gene sequence: CDR1 WSHSY, CDR2 SAAADI. In nucleotides, the CDR3 is TGCGCCAGCAGGGACAGCGGGGACACTGAAGCTTTCTTT. This encodes CASRDSGDTEAFF.

This clone was counted a single time. V gene TRBV7-8 combines with J gene TRBJ1-1; D is undetermined. The V and J ends lost 4 bases and 10 bases respectively, with 16 bases between them. The V gene's germline CDR1 is SGHVS and CDR2 FQNEAQ. The CDR3 is made up of 13 amino acids. The CDR3, as DNA: TGTGCCAGCAGCTCCCAAACCGTGGAGAGAGCTTTCTTT. This gives the protein CASSSQTVERAFF.

The V gene is TRBV5-1, the J gene TRBJ1-1, with a tentative D call TRBD1 (6 bases). The CDR3 loop spans 14 amino acids. V lost 2 bases and J lost 2, with 10 bases in between. Germline CDR1 reads SGHRS; CDR2 reads YFSETQ. CDR3 amino acids: CASSLRGGNTEAFF. The DNA for the CDR3 is TGCGCCAGCAGCTTAAGGGGGGGAAACACTGAAGCTTTCTTT.

A single count supports this clone. The chain couples TRBV6-4 to TRBJ2-3, with TRBD1 identical over 7 bases. Trimming removed 3 bases from V and 3 bases from J; junction bases left unmatched: 6. The germline V gene encodes CDR1 MRHNA and CDR2 SNTAGT. This CDR3 contains 15 residues. The CDR3 nucleotides read TGTGCCAGCAGTGAAGGGGGCAGGGAGACAGATACGCAGTATTTT. Amino acid sequence: CASSEGGRETDTQYF.

The chain recombines TRBV5-1 with TRBJ2-5; the match to TRBD2 covers 10 bases. Germline CDR1 SGHRS, CDR2 YFSETQ. V lost 4 bases to trimming and J lost 4 bases; unmatched junction nucleotides: 7. The CDR3 sequence is 15 residues long. The chain's CDR3 is CASSPGLAKGETQYF. CDR3 sequence (DNA): TGCGCCAGCAGCCCGGGACTAGCGAAGGGAGAGACCCAGTACTTC.

The CDR3 loop reads CASRRQGAIGGNSPLHF. The CDR3 DNA reads as TGTGCCAGCAGGAGACAGGGGGCGATTGGTGGTAATTCACCCCTCCACTTT. The V call is TRBV7-2, the J call TRBJ1-6, with 10 nucleotides matching TRBD1. Germline CDR1 and CDR2: SGHTA and FQGNSA. The CDR3 length is 17 residues. J was trimmed by 6 bases and V by 6 bases; bases with no gene match: 11.

The chain combines TRBV28 with TRBJ2-3; D gene ambiguous. Trimming took 8 bases from V and 5 from J, leaving 23 bases between them. The CDR3 totals 16 residues. Germline V gene sequence: CDR1 MDHEN, CDR2 SYDVKM. The CDR3 spells CASYTPRHSLGDTQYF. The CDR3 DNA reads TGTGCCAGCTACACCCCCCGACATAGTTTGGGAGATACGCAGTATTTT.

This clone was detected a few times. The chain recombines TRBV29-1 with TRBJ1-1; maybe TRBD1 (5 bases). V was pared by 7 bases and J by 3 bases, with 9 bases between. The CDR3 totals 11 residues. Looked up from germline, CDR1 is SQVTM and CDR2 is ANQGSEA. The CDR3 nucleotides read TGCAGCGCCGAAGGGGACACTGAAGCTTTCTTT. This encodes CSAEGDTEAFF.

V gene TRBV9 combines with J gene TRBJ2-6; 10 positions agree with TRBD2. Germline lookup yields CDR1 SGDLS and CDR2 YYNGEE. The CDR3 is 19 residues long. V trimming: 3 bases; J trimming: 0 bases; junction bases outside the gene matches: 9. CDR3 bases: TGTGCCAGCAGCGAAAAGGCTAGCGGGGGATACTCTGGGGCCAACGTCCTGACTTTC. Its protein is CASSEKASGGYSGANVLTF.

The J gene is TRBJ1-2, the V gene TRBV7-2; the match to TRBD1 covers 8 bases. Trimming removed 3 bases from V and 10 bases from J; junction bases left unmatched: 4. The CDR3 has 12 amino acids. Per the germline V gene, CDR1 is SGHTA and CDR2 is FQGNSA. CDR3 sequence: CASSFGQGDYTF. In nucleotides, the CDR3 is TGTGCCAGCAGCTTCGGACAGGGAGACTACACCTTC.

The chain uses TRBV9 and TRBJ2-7, with D perhaps given as TRBD1 or TRBD2 (5 bases each). The V end lost 10 bases, the J end lost 2 bases, and 10 bases lay between the germline ends. Germline CDR1 reads SGDLS; CDR2 reads YYNGEE. The CDR3 runs 11 residues. The CDR3 DNA reads as TGTGCCGGGGACGGAGCCTACGAGCAGTACTTC. It encodes CAGDGAYEQYF.

V usage is TRBV7-3 and J usage is TRBJ1-1; D remains unclear. V was pared by 2 bases and J by 4 bases, with 11 bases between. The germline V gene encodes CDR1 SGHTA and CDR2 FQGTGA. This CDR3 has 14 residues. In nucleotides, the CDR3 is TGTGCCAGCAGCTTATCAGGAGGGAGCACTGAAGCTTTCTTT. Translating gives CASSLSGGSTEAFF.

This chain joins TRBV15 and TRBJ1-4, with D unclear. Germline values: CDR1 LNHNV, CDR2 YYDKDF (reference sequence). This CDR3 has 16 residues. V gave up 2 bases and J gave up 3 bases, with 13 bases separating them. CDR3 DNA: TGTGCCACCAGCAGAAAAACCACGTCGGCTAATGAAAAACTGTTTTTT. Encoded protein: CATSRKTTSANEKLFF.